This TCR beta chain was retrieved from a study of shared clonotypes between healthy human individuals. Study-wide findings and caveats: Collection of samples was limited to blood; tissue repertoires likely differ.

Repertoires were generated with immunoSEQ multiplex PCR, while TCRdb's copy carries only in-frame clones and drops some. This table holds about 470,000 clones, around 79% found once. When samples were unsorted, about 90 million PBMCs were used for genomic DNA. This clone was seen just once. The antigen remains undetermined. Sequenced material: PBMCs. This sequence originates from a woman in her thirties or forties in good health. Some clones in this sample may be carry-over from other donors' samples.

Written as DNA, the CDR3 is TGTGCCAGCAGCTCTCCGACAGGGACTTCTGGGGGCTCCTACAATGAGCAGTTCTTC. Translating gives CASSSPTGTSGGSYNEQFF. The chain has TRBV11-2 and TRBJ2-1; tentatively, D is TRBD1 (7 bases). The CDR3 is 19 amino acids. Germline V gene sequence: CDR1 SGHAT, CDR2 FQNNGV. Trimming removed 4 bases from V and 0 bases from J, with 22 bases in between.